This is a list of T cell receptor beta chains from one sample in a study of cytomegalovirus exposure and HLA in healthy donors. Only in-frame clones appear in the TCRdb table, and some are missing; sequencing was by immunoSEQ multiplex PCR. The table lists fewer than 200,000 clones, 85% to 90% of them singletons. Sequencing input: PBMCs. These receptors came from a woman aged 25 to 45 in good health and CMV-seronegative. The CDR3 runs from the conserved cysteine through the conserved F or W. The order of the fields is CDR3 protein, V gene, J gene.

CDR3aa: CASRDDRGEQYF
v_gene: TRBV2
j_gene: TRBJ2-7

CDR3aa: CTSSPRLAGVNEQFF
v_gene: TRBV1
j_gene: TRBJ2-1

CDR3aa: CASSWGRESSYEQYF
v_gene: TRBV27
j_gene: TRBJ2-7

CDR3aa: CSVEERAEQYF
v_gene: TRBV29-1
j_gene: TRBJ2-7

CDR3aa: CASSVRQGLYNEQFF
v_gene: TRBV18
j_gene: TRBJ2-1

CDR3aa: CASSSTDVGRTYGYTF
v_gene: TRBV7-9
j_gene: TRBJ1-2

CDR3aa: CASSVGQGAGNTIYF
v_gene: TRBV7-2
j_gene: TRBJ1-3

CDR3aa: CASSLAGRREKLFF
v_gene: TRBV7-9
j_gene: TRBJ1-4

CDR3aa: CASSRGSGDTQYF
v_gene: TRBV9
j_gene: TRBJ2-3

CDR3aa: CATRPGTSGSGGTQYF
v_gene: TRBV27
j_gene: TRBJ2-3

CDR3aa: CASSSGKGQGATDTQYF
v_gene: TRBV7-8
j_gene: TRBJ2-3

CDR3aa: CASSAVLRGETQYF
v_gene: TRBV7-2
j_gene: TRBJ2-5

CDR3aa: CASSPGGDTQYF
v_gene: TRBV7-8
j_gene: TRBJ2-3

CDR3aa: CASSPWQTGGDGYTF
v_gene: TRBV4-1
j_gene: TRBJ1-2

CDR3aa: CATSRAEAHRGRSFHEQYF
v_gene: TRBV15
j_gene: TRBJ2-7

CDR3aa: CASSPTGWNEQYF
v_gene: TRBV6-5
j_gene: TRBJ2-7

CDR3aa: CASSGSGLAAQQFF
v_gene: TRBV2
j_gene: TRBJ2-1

CDR3aa: CASRATRGNTEAFF
v_gene: TRBV7-6
j_gene: TRBJ1-1

CDR3aa: CASSSPGANTGELFF
v_gene: TRBV5-4
j_gene: TRBJ2-2

CDR3aa: CASSLAPGTGGNEKLFF
v_gene: TRBV5-1
j_gene: TRBJ1-4

CDR3aa: CASSSGGREKLFF
v_gene: TRBV28
j_gene: TRBJ1-4

CDR3aa: CASSLVQVGVEAFF
v_gene: TRBV5-1
j_gene: TRBJ1-1

CDR3aa: CASRLQLLTDTQYF
v_gene: TRBV2
j_gene: TRBJ2-3

CDR3aa: CASRATAGANVLTF
v_gene: TRBV2
j_gene: TRBJ2-6

CDR3aa: CASSPRTGRGAGSYNEQFF
v_gene: TRBV5-4
j_gene: TRBJ2-1

CDR3aa: CASSPNRDSEQFF
v_gene: TRBV11-3
j_gene: TRBJ2-1

CDR3aa: CASRESLNTEAFF
v_gene: TRBV28
j_gene: TRBJ1-1

CDR3aa: CASSREQGGYGYTF
v_gene: TRBV6-5
j_gene: TRBJ1-2

CDR3aa: CSVEGTGVHEQYF
v_gene: TRBV29-1
j_gene: TRBJ2-7

CDR3aa: CASSPRTGNEQYF
v_gene: TRBV7-6
j_gene: TRBJ2-7

CDR3aa: CSARQGQVTEAFF
v_gene: TRBV29-1
j_gene: TRBJ1-1